This T cell receptor (beta chain) was obtained from a study of blood T cell repertoires in COVID-19. Repertoires were generated with immunoSEQ multiplex PCR, while TCRdb's copy carries only in-frame clones and drops some. The sample shows hundreds of thousands of clones, about 83% of them seen only once. Trimming removed 10 bases from V and 9 bases from J, with 16 bases in between. Germline CDR1 MNHEY, CDR2 SVGAGI. This CDR3 spans 12 amino acids. What the recovered Cohort 3 donors had was two negative PCRs, clearance, or symptom resolution. Sequenced: PBMCs or T cells enriched from blood (not recorded which). The chain recombines TRBV6-5 with TRBJ2-1, with a possible D match to TRBD2 (5 bases). The TCR was taken from a woman aged 45-60 years who had recovered from COVID-19. The CDR3 loop reads CANGLARVEQFF. The CDR3 DNA sequence: TGTGCCAACGGACTCGCTAGGGTTGAGCAGTTCTTC.